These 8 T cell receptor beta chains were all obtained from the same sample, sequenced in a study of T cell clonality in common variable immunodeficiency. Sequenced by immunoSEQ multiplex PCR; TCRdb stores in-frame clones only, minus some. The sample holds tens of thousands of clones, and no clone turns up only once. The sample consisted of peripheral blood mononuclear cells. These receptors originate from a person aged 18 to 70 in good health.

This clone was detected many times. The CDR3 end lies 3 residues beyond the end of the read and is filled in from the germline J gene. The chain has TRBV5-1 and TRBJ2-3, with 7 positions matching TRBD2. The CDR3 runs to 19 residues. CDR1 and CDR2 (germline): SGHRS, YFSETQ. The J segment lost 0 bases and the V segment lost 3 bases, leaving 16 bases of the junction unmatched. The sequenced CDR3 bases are TGCGCCAGCAGCTCCTATTACCCGACTGGCGGGAGCAGCACAGATACG. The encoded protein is CASSSYYPTGGSSTDT. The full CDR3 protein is CASSSYYPTGGSSTDTQYF.

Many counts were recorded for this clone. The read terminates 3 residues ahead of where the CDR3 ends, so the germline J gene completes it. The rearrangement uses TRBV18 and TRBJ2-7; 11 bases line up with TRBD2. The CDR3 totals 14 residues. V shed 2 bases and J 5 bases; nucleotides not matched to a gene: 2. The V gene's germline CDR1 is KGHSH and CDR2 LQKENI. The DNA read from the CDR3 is TGTGCCAGCTCACCAGTACTAGCGGGAGACGAG. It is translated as CASSPVLAGDE. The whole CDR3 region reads CASSPVLAGDEQYF.

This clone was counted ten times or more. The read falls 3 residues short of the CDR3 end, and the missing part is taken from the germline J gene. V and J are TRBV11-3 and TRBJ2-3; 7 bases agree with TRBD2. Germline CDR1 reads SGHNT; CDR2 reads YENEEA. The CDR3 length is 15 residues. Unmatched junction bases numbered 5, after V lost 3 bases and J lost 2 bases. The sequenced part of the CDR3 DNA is TGTGCCAGCAGCTTGGGGGGGGACTACACAGATACG. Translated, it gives CASSLGGDYTDT. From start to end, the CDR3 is CASSLGGDYTDTQYF. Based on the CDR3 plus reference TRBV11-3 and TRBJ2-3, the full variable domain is EAGVVQSPRYKIIEKKQPVAFWCNPISGHNTLYWYLQNLGQGPELLIRYENEEAVDDSQLPKDRFSAERLKGVDSTLKIQPAELGDSAVYLCASSLGGDYTDTQYFGPGTRLTVL.

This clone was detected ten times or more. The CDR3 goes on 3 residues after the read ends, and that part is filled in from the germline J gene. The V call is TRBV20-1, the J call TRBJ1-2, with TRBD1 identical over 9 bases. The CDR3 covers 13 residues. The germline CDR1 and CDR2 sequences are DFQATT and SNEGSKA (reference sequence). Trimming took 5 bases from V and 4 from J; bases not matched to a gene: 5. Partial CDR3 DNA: TGCAGTGCTGGGACAGGGCAAGTCTATGGC. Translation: CSAGTGQVYG. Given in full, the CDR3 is CSAGTGQVYGYTF.

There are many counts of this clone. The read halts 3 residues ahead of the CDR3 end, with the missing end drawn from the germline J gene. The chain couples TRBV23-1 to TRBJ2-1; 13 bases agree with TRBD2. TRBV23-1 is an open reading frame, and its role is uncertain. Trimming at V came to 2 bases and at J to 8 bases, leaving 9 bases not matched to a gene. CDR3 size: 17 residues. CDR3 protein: CASSQSLTSGRIYEQFF. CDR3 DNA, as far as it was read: TGCGCCAGCAGTCAAAGTCTGACTAGCGGGAGGATCTATGAG.

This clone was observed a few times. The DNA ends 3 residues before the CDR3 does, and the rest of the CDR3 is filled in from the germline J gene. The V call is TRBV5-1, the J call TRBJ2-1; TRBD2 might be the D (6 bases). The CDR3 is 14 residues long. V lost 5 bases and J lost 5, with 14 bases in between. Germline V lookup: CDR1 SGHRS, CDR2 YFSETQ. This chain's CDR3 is CASSGLATDNEQFF. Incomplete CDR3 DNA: TGCGCCAGCAGTGGGCTAGCGACAGACAATGAG.

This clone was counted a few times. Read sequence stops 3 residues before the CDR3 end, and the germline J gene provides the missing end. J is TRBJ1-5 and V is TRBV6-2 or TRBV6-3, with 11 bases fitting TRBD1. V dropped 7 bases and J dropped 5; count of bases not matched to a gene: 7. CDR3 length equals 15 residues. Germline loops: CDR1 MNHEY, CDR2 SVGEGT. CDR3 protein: CASTYGQGAYQPQHF. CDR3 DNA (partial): TGTGCCAGCACCTACGGACAGGGGGCTTATCAGCCC.

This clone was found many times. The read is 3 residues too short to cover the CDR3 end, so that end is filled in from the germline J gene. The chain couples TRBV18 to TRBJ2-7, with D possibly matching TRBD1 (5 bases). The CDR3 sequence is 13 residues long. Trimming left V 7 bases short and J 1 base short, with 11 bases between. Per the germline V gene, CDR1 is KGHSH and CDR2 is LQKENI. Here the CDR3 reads CASLPQGSYEQYF. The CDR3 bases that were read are TGTGCCAGCTTGCCGCAGGGATCCTACGAG.